This T cell receptor (beta chain) was profiled in a study of cytomegalovirus exposure and HLA in healthy donors. This clone was seen only a few times. These donors, healthy bone marrow donors, were studied. The CDR3 consists of 14 residues. Deletions cut 5 bases from V and 7 bases from J, with 18 bases between. The germline V gene encodes CDR1 MNHEY and CDR2 SMNVEV (reference sequence). The PCR was carried out with 60 Vbeta primers and 13 Jbeta primers. Sequencing was performed with immunoSEQ multiplex PCR; in TCRdb, only in-frame clones are kept and a portion is missing. The data contain 70,000 or so clones, roughly 74% of them singletons.

The specimen sequenced was PBMCs. This clonotype was obtained from a woman aged 55-70 years in good health and CMV-seropositive. This sequence joins TRBV27 and TRBJ2-7; tentatively, D is TRBD2 (5 bases). CDR3 sequence reads: CASSANENPGEQYF. In DNA, the CDR3 is TGTGCCAGCAGTGCGAACGAGAATCCGGGGGAGCAGTACTTC.